Shown below are 23 T cell receptor beta chains from a single sample sequenced in a study of cytomegalovirus exposure and HLA in healthy donors. Vbeta (60) and Jbeta (13) primers were used in the PCR. Sequencing used immunoSEQ multiplex PCR; TCRdb keeps in-frame clones, though not all of them. This sample has some 250,000 clones, with around 76% found just once. Specimen: PBMCs. These TCRs come from a middle-aged woman in good health and CMV-seropositive.

The CDR3 DNA reads TGCGCCAGCAGCTTAGACCCGGGACAGGGAGGTATTAGCTACACCTTC. Its protein is CASSLDPGQGGISYTF. V gene TRBV5-1 combines with J gene TRBJ1-2; 9 bases match TRBD1. Germline CDR1 is SGHRS and CDR2 is YFSETQ. The CDR3 extends over 16 amino acids. V was pared by 2 bases and J by 9 bases, with 14 bases of the junction left unmatched.

V is TRBV6-5 and J is TRBJ1-1; possible D gene TRBD1, 5 bases. V was clipped by 6 bases and J by 11 bases, with 25 bases between them. This CDR3 comprises 15 residues. Germline values: CDR1 MNHEY, CDR2 SVGAGI. CDR3 loop: CASSPRSSGGGRAFF. CDR3 nucleotide sequence: TGTGCCAGCAGCCCCCGCAGCTCGGGGGGAGGTCGGGCTTTCTTT.

This clone was seen only once. This chain connects TRBV6-5 to TRBJ1-1, with D unclear. Between the trimmed V and J ends, which lost 5 bases and 7 bases, there was a span of 8 bases. From germline, CDR1 is MNHEY and CDR2 SVGAGI. This CDR3 has 11 amino acids. CDR3 protein: CASSRRSEAFF. The CDR3 coding sequence is TGTGCCAGCAGTCGACGGAGTGAAGCTTTCTTT.

The chain employs TRBV10-3 and TRBJ1-2; a weak D match, TRBD1 (5 bases). The CDR3 contains 15 residues. V was cut by 3 bases and J by 0 bases, with 11 bases left in between. In germline, CDR1 is ENHRY, CDR2 SYGVKD. The CDR3 nucleotides read TGTGCCATCAGTGAACCTGGACAACCTAACTATGGCTACACCTTC. It translates to CAISEPGQPNYGYTF.

The chain uses TRBV27 and TRBJ2-7, with 7 bases aligning to TRBD1. This CDR3 comprises 14 residues. Germline V lookup: CDR1 MNHEY, CDR2 SMNVEV (reference sequence). V dropped 5 bases and J dropped 5; count of bases not matched to a gene: 9. CDR3 loop: CASSPQTGINEQYF. DNA of the CDR3: TGTGCCAGCAGTCCCCAGACAGGGATTAACGAGCAGTACTTC.

This rearrangement joins TRBV30 to TRBJ2-7; D is unclear. The CDR3 has 14 amino acids. Germline CDR1 GTSNPN, CDR2 SVGIG (reference sequence). V gave up 2 bases and J gave up 0 bases, with 11 bases separating them. The CDR3 loop reads CAWSRYSLSYEQYF. DNA for the CDR3: TGTGCCTGGAGTAGGTACAGCCTCTCCTACGAGCAGTACTTC.

The V gene is TRBV9, the J gene TRBJ2-3, with D uncertain. CDR1 is SGDLS, CDR2 YYNGEE, per germline. V lost 4 bases and J lost 2, with 11 bases in between. The CDR3 sequence is 14 residues long. Written as DNA, the CDR3 is TGTGCCAGCAGCTTACTGAAAGTCACAGATACGCAGTATTTT. Its protein product is CASSLLKVTDTQYF.

The J gene is TRBJ2-2, the V gene TRBV7-3; 9 bases are shared with TRBD1. The length of the CDR3 is 17 residues. Germline assignment: CDR1 SGHTA and CDR2 FQGTGA. V dropped 4 bases and J dropped 8; count of bases not matched to a gene: 14. CDR3 DNA sequence: TGTGCCAGCAGCTCCGCATCCGGGACAGGGAAGTTGGGGGAGCTGTTTTTT. Translated: CASSSASGTGKLGELFF. The full variable domain, in which reference TRBV7-3 and TRBJ2-2 provide the parts outside the CDR3, is GAGVSQTPSNKVTEKGKYVELRCDPISGHTALYWYRQSLGQGPEFLIYFQGTGAADDSGLPNDRFFAVRPEGSVSTLKIQRTERGDSAVYLCASSSASGTGKLGELFFGEGSRLTVL.

This chain connects TRBV13 to TRBJ2-3; the D gene is possibly TRBD1 (5 bases). Trimming shortened V by 5 bases and J by 5 bases, and 8 bases separated the two germline ends. Germline V lookup: CDR1 PRHDT, CDR2 FYEKMQ (reference sequence). The CDR3 contains 12 residues. The DNA of the CDR3 is TGTGCCAGCAGCCTCACAGGAGATACGCAGTATTTT. Encoded protein: CASSLTGDTQYF.

The rearrangement links TRBV28 to TRBJ1-1; 8 positions match TRBD1. Germline CDR1 reads MDHEN; CDR2 reads SYDVKM. The ends lost 1 base at V and 8 bases at J; junction bases unmatched: 3. CDR3 length equals 13 residues. CDR3 amino acids: CASSLSGGGEAFF. The CDR3 nucleotides are TGTGCCAGCAGTTTATCAGGGGGCGGAGAAGCTTTCTTT.

Only a few counts were recorded for this clone. The V gene is TRBV4-2, the J gene TRBJ2-1; D unresolved. The CDR3 length is 16 residues. Germline-derived CDR1 and CDR2 are LGHNA and YNFKEQ. Trimming removed 0 bases at V and 4 bases at J, with 13 bases between. The CDR3 sequence is CASSQEGSGSYNEQFF. The DNA for the CDR3 is TGTGCCAGCAGCCAAGAGGGCTCTGGGTCATACAATGAGCAGTTCTTC.

The chain joins TRBV5-4 to TRBJ1-1; possible D gene TRBD1, 6 bases. Trimming pared 4 bases from V and 4 bases from J, leaving 14 bases between. Germline CDR1 and CDR2: SGHNT and YYREEE (reference sequence). The CDR3 totals 14 residues. CDR3 bases: TGTGCCAGCAGCACACAGGGATTCGGCACTGAAGCTTTCTTT. It specifies CASSTQGFGTEAFF. The variable domain in full, completed from reference TRBV5-4 and TRBJ1-1, reads ETGVTQSPTHLIKTRGQQVTLRCSSQSGHNTVSWYQQALGQGPQFIFQYYREEENGRGNFPPRFSGLQFPNYSSELNVNALELDDSALYLCASSTQGFGTEAFFGQGTRLTVV.

The chain is built from TRBV18 and TRBJ2-3; 8 positions match TRBD2. This CDR3 is 15 amino acids long. Trimming took 2 bases from V and 4 from J; bases not matched to a gene: 5. Germline CDR1 is KGHSH and CDR2 is LQKENI. CDR3 sequence (DNA): TGTGCCAGCTCACCAGCGGGGGGCTCTGCAGATACGCAGTATTTT. Protein product: CASSPAGGSADTQYF.

As regards this clone: Other DNA variants within this sample encode the same CDR3. The chain couples TRBV20-1 to TRBJ2-5; D not resolved. CDR1 is DFQATT, CDR2 SNEGSKA, per germline (reference sequence). Trimming cost V 3 bases and J 4 bases, with 3 bases left between them. This CDR3 has 10 amino acids. The CDR3 sequence is CSARRETQYF. The CDR3 bases are TGCAGTGCTAGGCGAGAGACCCAGTACTTC.

With regard to this clone: One end of the junction varies from germline; a read error may be responsible. The chain couples TRBV27 to TRBJ2-7, with D maybe TRBD1 (5 bases). The CDR3 is made up of 15 amino acids. Germline loops: CDR1 MNHEY, CDR2 SMNVEV (reference sequence). CDR3 sequence reads: CAGSLEGHLSYEQYF. In nucleotides, the CDR3 is TGTGCCGGCAGTCTAGAAGGACACCTATCCTACGAGCAGTACTTC.

The chain employs TRBV10-3 and TRBJ2-1; 11 bases align to TRBD1. The J segment lost 2 bases and the V segment lost 6 bases, leaving 6 bases of the junction unmatched. The CDR3 is 16 residues long. In germline, CDR1 is ENHRY, CDR2 SYGVKD. The CDR3 here is CAISPGQGVTYNEQFF. The CDR3 DNA follows: TGTGCCATCAGCCCGGGACAGGGGGTGACCTACAATGAGCAGTTCTTC.

This rearrangement joins TRBV10-1 to TRBJ1-1; possibly TRBD1 for D (5 bases). The CDR3 is 14 amino acids. V was trimmed by 3 bases and J by 1 base, leaving 9 bases between them. Germline V gene lookup returns CDR1 WNHNN and CDR2 SYGVQD (reference sequence). For the CDR3, the DNA is TGCGCCAGCAGTGATGGGGGGGGGAACACTGAAGCTTTCTTT. Translated, it gives CASSDGGGNTEAFF.

The rearrangement uses TRBV6-1 and TRBJ2-7; D might be TRBD1 (5 bases). CDR1 is MNHNS and CDR2 is SASEGT in the germline V gene. The CDR3 covers 13 residues. Trimming removed 0 bases from V and 3 bases from J, with 6 bases in between. The CDR3 loop is CASSEAGDYEQYF. The CDR3 nucleotides are TGTGCCAGCAGTGAAGCAGGGGACTACGAGCAGTACTTC.

J is TRBJ1-5 and V is TRBV7-9, with D perhaps TRBD1 (6 bases). The V end was cut by 3 bases, the J end by 3 bases, with 9 bases between. In germline, CDR1 is SEHNR, CDR2 FQNEAQ (reference sequence). The CDR3 sequence is 14 residues long. CDR3 bases: TGTGCCAGCAGCTTCGGACAGTTCAATCAGCCCCAGCATTTT. Amino acids: CASSFGQFNQPQHF. Full variable domain (outside the CDR3, taken from reference TRBV7-9 and TRBJ1-5): DTGVSQNPRHKITKRGQNVTFRCDPISEHNRLYWYRQTLGQGPEFLTYFQNEAQLEKSRLLSDRFSAERPKGSFSTLEIQRTEQGDSAMYLCASSFGQFNQPQHFGDGTRLSIL.

This clone was counted between two and nine times. The V call is TRBV5-4, the J call TRBJ2-2; no firm D call. Germline loops: CDR1 SGHNT, CDR2 YYREEE (reference sequence). This CDR3 region has 14 residues. Trimming shortened V by 3 bases and J by 6 bases, and 12 bases separated the two germline ends. The CDR3 is CASSSELQAGELFF. DNA for the CDR3: TGTGCCAGCAGCTCCGAGCTTCAGGCCGGGGAGCTGTTTTTT. The full variable domain, rest sourced from reference TRBV5-4 and TRBJ2-2, is ETGVTQSPTHLIKTRGQQVTLRCSSQSGHNTVSWYQQALGQGPQFIFQYYREEENGRGNFPPRFSGLQFPNYSSELNVNALELDDSALYLCASSSELQAGELFFGEGSRLTVL.

CDR3 in amino acids: CAWTALDRLGNTIYF. The CDR3 coding sequence is TGTGCCTGGACCGCTCTTGACAGGCTTGGAAACACCATATATTTT. V and J are TRBV30 and TRBJ1-3; perhaps TRBD1 as D (6 bases). Germline assignment: CDR1 GTSNPN and CDR2 SVGIG (reference sequence). V was pared by 4 bases and J by 3 bases, with 16 bases between. The CDR3 consists of 15 residues.

Notes on this clone: Germline is not matched at one junction end, which may reflect a read error. The CDR3 DNA is TGTTCCAGCAGCCCCAGCGATCCGCATACCCAGAGGGCTTTCTTT. It encodes CSSSPSDPHTQRAFF. V and J are TRBV7-9 and TRBJ1-1; unclear D gene. This CDR3 region has 15 residues. Germline loops: CDR1 SEHNR, CDR2 FQNEAQ (reference sequence).

The chain uses TRBV10-1 and TRBJ2-7, with D perhaps TRBD1 (6 bases). CDR3 length: 16 residues. In germline, CDR1 is WNHNN, CDR2 SYGVQD (reference sequence). The V gene lost 3 bases and the J gene lost 2 bases, with 17 bases spanning the gap. The CDR3 sequence: CASSETGTLSAYEQYF. In nucleotides, the CDR3 is TGCGCCAGCAGTGAAACCGGGACACTCTCCGCCTACGAGCAGTACTTC.